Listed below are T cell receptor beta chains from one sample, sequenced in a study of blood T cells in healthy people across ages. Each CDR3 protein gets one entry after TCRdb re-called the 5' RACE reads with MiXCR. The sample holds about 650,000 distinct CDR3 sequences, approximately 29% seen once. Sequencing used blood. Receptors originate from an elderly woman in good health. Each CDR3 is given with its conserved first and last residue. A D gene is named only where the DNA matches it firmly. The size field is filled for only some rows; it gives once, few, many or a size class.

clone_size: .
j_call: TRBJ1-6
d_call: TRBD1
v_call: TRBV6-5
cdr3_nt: TGTGCCAGCAGTTACTCGCCCCCGTCAGGGGGTGATTCACCCCTCCACTTT
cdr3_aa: CASSYSPPSGGDSPLHF

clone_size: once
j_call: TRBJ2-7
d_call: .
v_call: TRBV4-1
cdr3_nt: TGCGCCAGCAGCCAAGGCCGGGACAACTACAATGAGCAGTACTTC
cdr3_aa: CASSQGRDNYNEQYF

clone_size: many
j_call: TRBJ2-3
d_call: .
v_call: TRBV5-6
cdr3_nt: TGTGCCAGCAGCTTGGTATTTAGGACAGATACGCAGTATTTT
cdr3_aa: CASSLVFRTDTQYF

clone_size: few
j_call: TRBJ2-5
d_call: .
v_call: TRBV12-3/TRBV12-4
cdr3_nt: TGTGCCAGCAGTCCTCTCAGGGGTGAGGGCGAGACCCGGTACTTC
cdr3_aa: CASSPLRGEGETRYF

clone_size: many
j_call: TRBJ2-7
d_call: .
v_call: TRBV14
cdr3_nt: TGTGCCAGCAGCCCTCAGGATTCAGCCTACGAGCAGTACTTC
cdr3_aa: CASSPQDSAYEQYF

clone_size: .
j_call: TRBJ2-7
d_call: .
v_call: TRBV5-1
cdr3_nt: TGCGCCAGCAGCTTGGTTCGGGGCGTATACGAGCAGTACTTC
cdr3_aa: CASSLVRGVYEQYF

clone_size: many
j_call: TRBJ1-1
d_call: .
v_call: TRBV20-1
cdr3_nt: TGCAGTGCTAGACCGGCATGGGCTGAAGCTTTCTTT
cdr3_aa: CSARPAWAEAFF

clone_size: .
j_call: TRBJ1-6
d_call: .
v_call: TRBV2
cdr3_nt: TGTGCCAGCGTATCGGAGGTAGCTTCACCCCTCCACTTT
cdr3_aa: CASVSEVASPLHF

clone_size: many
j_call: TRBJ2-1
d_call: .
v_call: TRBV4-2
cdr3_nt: TGTGCCAGCAGCCAAGGCGCAGGGTGGGCTCGGAATGAGCAGTTCTTC
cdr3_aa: CASSQGAGWARNEQFF

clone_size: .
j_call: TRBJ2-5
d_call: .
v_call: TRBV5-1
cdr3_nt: TGCGCCAGCAGCCCCGGGGGCGGGGGAAACAATGAGCAGTACTTC
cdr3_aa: CASSPGGGGNNEQYF

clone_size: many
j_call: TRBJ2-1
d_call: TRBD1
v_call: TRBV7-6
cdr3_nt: TGTGCCAGCAGCTTAGGCAGGGGGCCCTACAATGAGCAGTTCTTC
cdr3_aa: CASSLGRGPYNEQFF

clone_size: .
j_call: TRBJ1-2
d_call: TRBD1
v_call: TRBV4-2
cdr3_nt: TGTGCCAGCAGCTCCCAACTAACAGGGGATACGGGCTACACCTTC
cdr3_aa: CASSSQLTGDTGYTF

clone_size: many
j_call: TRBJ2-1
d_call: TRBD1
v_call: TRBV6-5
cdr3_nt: TGTGCCAGCAGAGCCCGCAGGGGGCCGGACAATGAGCAGTTCTTC
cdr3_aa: CASRARRGPDNEQFF

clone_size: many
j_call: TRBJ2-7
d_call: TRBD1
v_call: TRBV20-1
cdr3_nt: TGCAGTGCGACCGGGACAGGAAACGAGCAGTACTTC
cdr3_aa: CSATGTGNEQYF

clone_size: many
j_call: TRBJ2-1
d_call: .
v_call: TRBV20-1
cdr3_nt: TGCAGTGCTACGCGGCTTTCTAATGAGCAGTTCTTC
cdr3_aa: CSATRLSNEQFF

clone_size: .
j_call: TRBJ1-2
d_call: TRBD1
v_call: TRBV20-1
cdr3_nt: TGCAGTGCTAGAGATGACAGGGGGCTGGCTGGCTACACCTTC
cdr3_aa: CSARDDRGLAGYTF

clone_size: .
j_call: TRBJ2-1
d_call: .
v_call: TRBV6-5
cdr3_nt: TGTGCCAGCAGCCTTGACAGATCGGTTTTTAATGAGCAGTTCTTC
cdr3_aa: CASSLDRSVFNEQFF

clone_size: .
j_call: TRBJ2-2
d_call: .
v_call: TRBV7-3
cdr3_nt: TGTGCCAGCCAACTTGGGGGGGCGAACACCGGGGAGCGGTTTTTT
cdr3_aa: CASQLGGANTGERFF